The clone carrying this TCR beta chain was detected a few times. The target antigen is unknown. What was sequenced were expressed TCRB transcripts, since all of the isolated RNA had been reverse transcribed. Deep immunoSEQ sequencing covered naive, central memory and regulatory T cell samples. Assay: immunoSEQ multiplex PCR; the TCRdb copy retains only in-frame clones and omits some. The table has around 360,000 clones, 10% to 15% seen once; the top ten hold around 0.0099%. With V trimmed by 5 bases and J by 2 bases, 6 bases remained unmatched. Germline loops: CDR1 SGHDN, CDR2 FVKESK. This CDR3 has 15 residues. The data derive from a study of beta chain features in type 1 diabetes. Study findings and constraints: In every one of the four CD4+ subsets, TCRB CDR3s were moderately but significantly shorter in Type 1 diabetes patients.

The source material was naive CD4+ T cells from blood. The receptor was derived from a young woman with type 1 diabetes. V gene TRBV14 combines with J gene TRBJ2-1; 7 bases match TRBD1. The CDR3 is CASSLRQGPYNEQFF. The CDR3 nucleotides are TGTGCCAGCAGCTTACGACAGGGTCCCTACAATGAGCAGTTCTTC.